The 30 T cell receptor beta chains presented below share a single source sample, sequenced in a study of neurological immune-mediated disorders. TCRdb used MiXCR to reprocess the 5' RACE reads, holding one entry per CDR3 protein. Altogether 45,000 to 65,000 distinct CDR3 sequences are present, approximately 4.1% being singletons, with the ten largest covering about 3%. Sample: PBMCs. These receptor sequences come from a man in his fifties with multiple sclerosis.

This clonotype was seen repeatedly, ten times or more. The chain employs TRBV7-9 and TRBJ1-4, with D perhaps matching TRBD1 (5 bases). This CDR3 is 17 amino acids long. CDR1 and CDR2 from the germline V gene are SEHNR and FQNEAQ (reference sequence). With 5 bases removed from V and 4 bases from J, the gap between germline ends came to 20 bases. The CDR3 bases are TGTGCCAGCAGCCACCCACCGAAGAACAGGAATAATGAAAAACTGTTTTTT. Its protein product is CASSHPPKNRNNEKLFF. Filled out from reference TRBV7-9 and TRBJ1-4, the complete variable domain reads DTGVSQNPRHKITKRGQNVTFRCDPISEHNRLYWYRQTLGQGPEFLTYFQNEAQLEKSRLLSDRFSAERPKGSFSTLEIQRTEQGDSAMYLCASSHPPKNRNNEKLFFGSGTQLSVL.

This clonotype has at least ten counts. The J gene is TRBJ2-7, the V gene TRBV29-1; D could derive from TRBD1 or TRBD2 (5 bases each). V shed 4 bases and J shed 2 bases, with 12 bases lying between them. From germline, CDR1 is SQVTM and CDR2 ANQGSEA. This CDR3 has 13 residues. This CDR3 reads CSVVGRGAYEQYF. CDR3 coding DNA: TGCAGCGTTGTAGGCCGAGGGGCCTACGAGCAGTACTTC.

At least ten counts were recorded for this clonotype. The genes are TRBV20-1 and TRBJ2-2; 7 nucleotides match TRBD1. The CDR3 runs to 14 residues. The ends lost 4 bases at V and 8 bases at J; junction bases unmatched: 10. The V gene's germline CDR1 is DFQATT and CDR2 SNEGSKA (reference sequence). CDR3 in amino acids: CSAIDRAARGELFF. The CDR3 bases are TGCAGTGCTATCGACAGGGCAGCTCGAGGGGAGCTGTTTTTT.

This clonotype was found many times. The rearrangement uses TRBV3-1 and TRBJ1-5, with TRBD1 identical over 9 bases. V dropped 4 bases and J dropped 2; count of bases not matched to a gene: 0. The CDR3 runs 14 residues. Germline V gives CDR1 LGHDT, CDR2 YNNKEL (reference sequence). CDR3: CASSRTGGNQPQHF. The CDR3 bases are TGTGCCAGCAGCCGGACAGGGGGCAATCAGCCCCAGCATTTT.

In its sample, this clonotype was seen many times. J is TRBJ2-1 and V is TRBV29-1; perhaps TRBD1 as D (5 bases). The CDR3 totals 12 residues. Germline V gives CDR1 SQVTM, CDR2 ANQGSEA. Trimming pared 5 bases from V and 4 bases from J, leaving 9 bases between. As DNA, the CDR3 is TGCAGCGTTACTGACAGTTACAATGAGCAGTTCTTC. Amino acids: CSVTDSYNEQFF.

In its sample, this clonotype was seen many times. The CDR3 nucleotides read TGTGCCAGCAGTAAGACAGGGGGATTGTACGAGCAGTACTTC. This sequence encodes CASSKTGGLYEQYF. V is TRBV28 and J is TRBJ2-7; 9 bases line up with TRBD1. Germline CDR1 is MDHEN and CDR2 is SYDVKM. J was trimmed by 4 bases and V by 5 bases; bases with no gene match: 6. The CDR3 is made up of 14 amino acids.

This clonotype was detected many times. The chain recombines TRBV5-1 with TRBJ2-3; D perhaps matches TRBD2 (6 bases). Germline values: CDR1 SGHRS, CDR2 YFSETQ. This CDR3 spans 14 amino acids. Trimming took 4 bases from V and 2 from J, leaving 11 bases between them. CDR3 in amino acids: CASSPGTFTDTQYF. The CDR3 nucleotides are TGCGCCAGCAGCCCAGGGACTTTCACAGATACGCAGTATTTT. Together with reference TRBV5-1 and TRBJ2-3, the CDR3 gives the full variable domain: KAGVTQTPRYLIKTRGQQVTLSCSPISGHRSVSWYQQTPGQGLQFLFEYFSETQRNKGNFPGRFSGRQFSNSRSEMNVSTLELGDSALYLCASSPGTFTDTQYFGPGTRLTVL.

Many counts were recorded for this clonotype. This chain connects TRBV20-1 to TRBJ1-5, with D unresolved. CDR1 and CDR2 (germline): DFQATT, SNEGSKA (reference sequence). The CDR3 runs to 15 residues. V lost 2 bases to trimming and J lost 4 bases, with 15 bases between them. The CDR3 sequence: CSARSMMGPNQPQHF. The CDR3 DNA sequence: TGCAGTGCTAGATCCATGATGGGCCCTAATCAGCCCCAGCATTTT.

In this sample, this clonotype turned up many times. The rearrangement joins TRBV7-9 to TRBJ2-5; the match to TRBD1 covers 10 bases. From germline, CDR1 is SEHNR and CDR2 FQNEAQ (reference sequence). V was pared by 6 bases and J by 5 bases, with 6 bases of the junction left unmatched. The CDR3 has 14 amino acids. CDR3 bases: TGTGCCAGCAGTCCCGGGACAGGGGACGAGACCCAGTACTTC. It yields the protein CASSPGTGDETQYF.

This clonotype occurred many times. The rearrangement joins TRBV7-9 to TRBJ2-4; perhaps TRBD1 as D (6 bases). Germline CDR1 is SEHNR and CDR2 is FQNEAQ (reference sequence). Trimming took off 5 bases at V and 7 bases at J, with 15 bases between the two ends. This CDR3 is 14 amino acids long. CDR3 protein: CASSPQDRLNIQYF. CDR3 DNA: TGTGCCAGCAGCCCTCAGGACAGACTCAACATTCAGTACTTC.

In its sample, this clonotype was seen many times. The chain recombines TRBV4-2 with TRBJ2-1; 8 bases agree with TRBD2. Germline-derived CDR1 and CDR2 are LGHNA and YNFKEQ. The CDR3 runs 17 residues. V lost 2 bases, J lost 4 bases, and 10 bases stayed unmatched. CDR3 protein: CASSQNIGGGTYNEQFF. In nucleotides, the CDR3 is TGTGCCAGCAGCCAAAATATTGGCGGGGGGACATACAATGAGCAGTTCTTC.

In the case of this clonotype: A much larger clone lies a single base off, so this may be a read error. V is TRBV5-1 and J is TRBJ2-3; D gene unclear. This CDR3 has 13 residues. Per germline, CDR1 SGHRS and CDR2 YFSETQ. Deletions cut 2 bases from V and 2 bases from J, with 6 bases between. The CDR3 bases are TGCGCCAGCAGCTTCAAGGACACAGATACGCAGTATTTT. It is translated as CASSFKDTDTQYF.

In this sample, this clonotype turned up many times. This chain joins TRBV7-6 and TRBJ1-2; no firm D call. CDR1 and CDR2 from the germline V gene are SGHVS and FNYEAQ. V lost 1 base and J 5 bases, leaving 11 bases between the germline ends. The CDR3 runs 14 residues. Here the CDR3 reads CASSLEAIEYGYTF. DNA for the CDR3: TGTGCCAGCAGCTTAGAGGCCATTGAGTATGGCTACACCTTC. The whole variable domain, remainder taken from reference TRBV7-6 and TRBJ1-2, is GAGVSQSPRYKVTKRGQDVALRCDPISGHVSLYWYRQALGQGPEFLTYFNYEAQQDKSGLPNDRFSAERPEGSISTLTIQRTEQRDSAMYRCASSLEAIEYGYTFGSGTRLTVV.

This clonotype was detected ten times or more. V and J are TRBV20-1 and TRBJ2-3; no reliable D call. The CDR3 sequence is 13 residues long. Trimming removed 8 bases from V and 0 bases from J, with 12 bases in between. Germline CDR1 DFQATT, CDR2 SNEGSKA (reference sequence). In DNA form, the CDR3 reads TGCAGTCCCCTAGATACTAGCACAGATACGCAGTATTTT. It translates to CSPLDTSTDTQYF.

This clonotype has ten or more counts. The CDR3 DNA is TGTGCCACCAGCAGGCGACAGGGGAGGAACACCGGGGAGCTGTTTTTT. It translates to CATSRRQGRNTGELFF. The V gene is TRBV15, the J gene TRBJ2-2; TRBD1 matches at 8 bases. Germline V CDR1 and CDR2: LNHNV, YYDKDF (reference sequence). J lost 1 base, V lost 3 bases, and 4 bases had no gene match. This CDR3 is 16 amino acids long.

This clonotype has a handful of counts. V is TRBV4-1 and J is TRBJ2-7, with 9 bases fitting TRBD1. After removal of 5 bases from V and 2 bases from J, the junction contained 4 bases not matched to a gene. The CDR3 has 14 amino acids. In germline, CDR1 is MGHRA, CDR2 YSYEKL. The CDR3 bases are TGCGCCAGCAGCTCCCGACAGGGGGCCTACGAGCAGTACTTC. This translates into CASSSRQGAYEQYF.

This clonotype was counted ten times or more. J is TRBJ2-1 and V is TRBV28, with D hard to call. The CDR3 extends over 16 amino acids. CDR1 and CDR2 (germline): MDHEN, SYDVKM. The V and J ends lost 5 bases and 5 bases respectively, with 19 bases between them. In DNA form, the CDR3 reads TGTGCCAGCAGTCCCAATACGGCAACCACGAACAATGAGCAGTTCTTC. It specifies CASSPNTATTNNEQFF. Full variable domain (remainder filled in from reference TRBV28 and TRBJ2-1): DVKVTQSSRYLVKRTGEKVFLECVQDMDHENMFWYRQDPGLGLRLIYFSYDVKMKEKGDIPEGYSVSREKKERFSLILESASTNQTSMYLCASSPNTATTNNEQFFGPGTRLTVL.

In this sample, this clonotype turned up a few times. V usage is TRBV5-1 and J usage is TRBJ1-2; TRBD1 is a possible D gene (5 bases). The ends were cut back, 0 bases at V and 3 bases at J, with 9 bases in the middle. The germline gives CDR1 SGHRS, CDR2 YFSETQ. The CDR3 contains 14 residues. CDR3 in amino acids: CASSLVGADYGYTF. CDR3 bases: TGCGCCAGCAGCTTGGTCGGGGCTGACTATGGCTACACCTTC.

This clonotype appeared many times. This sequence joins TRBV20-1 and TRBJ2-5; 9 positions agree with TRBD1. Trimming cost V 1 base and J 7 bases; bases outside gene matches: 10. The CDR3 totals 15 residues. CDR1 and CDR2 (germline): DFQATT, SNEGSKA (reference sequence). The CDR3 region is CSARGIGTGSWTQYF. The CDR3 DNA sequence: TGCAGTGCTAGAGGAATAGGGACAGGGTCGTGGACCCAGTACTTC.

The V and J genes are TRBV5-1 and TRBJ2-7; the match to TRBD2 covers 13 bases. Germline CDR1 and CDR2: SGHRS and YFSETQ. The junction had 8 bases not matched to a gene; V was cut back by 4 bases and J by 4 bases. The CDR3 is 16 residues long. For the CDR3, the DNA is TGCGCCAGCAGCGCGACGAGGACTAGCGGGGGATACGAGCAGTACTTC. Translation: CASSATRTSGGYEQYF.

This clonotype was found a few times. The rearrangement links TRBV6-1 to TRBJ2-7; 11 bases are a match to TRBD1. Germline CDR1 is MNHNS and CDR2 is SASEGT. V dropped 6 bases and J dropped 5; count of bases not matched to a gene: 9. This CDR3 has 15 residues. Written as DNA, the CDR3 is TGTGCCAGCAGGTACTGGGGACAGGGGGGTAACGAGCAGTACTTC. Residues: CASRYWGQGGNEQYF.

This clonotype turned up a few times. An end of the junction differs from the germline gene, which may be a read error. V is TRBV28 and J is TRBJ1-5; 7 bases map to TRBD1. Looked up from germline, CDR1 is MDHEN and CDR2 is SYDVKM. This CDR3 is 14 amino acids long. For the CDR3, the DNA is TGTGCCAGCAGTCGCACAGGGGACAATCAGCCCCAGAATTTT. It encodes CASSRTGDNQPQNF.

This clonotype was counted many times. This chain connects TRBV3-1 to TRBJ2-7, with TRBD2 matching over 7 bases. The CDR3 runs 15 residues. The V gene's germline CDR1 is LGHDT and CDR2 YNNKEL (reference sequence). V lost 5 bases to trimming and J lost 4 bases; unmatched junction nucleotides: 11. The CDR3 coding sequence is TGTGCCAGCAGCTCCCAAAGCCGCGGGAGTTACGAGCAGTACTTC. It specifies CASSSQSRGSYEQYF.

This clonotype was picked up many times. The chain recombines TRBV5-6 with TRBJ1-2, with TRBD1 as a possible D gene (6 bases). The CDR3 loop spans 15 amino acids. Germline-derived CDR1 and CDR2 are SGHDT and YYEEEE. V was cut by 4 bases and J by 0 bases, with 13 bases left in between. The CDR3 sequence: CASSRYDRTNYGYTF. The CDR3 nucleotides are TGTGCCAGCAGCCGGTACGACAGGACTAACTATGGCTACACCTTC.

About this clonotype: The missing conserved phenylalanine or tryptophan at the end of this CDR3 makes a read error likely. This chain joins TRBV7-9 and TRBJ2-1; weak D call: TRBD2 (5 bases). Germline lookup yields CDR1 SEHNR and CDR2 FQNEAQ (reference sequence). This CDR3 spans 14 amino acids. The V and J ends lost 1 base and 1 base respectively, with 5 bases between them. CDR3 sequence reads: CASSLGTSYNEQFN. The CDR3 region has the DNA TGTGCCAGCAGCTTAGGGACTTCCTACAATGAGCAGTTCAAC.

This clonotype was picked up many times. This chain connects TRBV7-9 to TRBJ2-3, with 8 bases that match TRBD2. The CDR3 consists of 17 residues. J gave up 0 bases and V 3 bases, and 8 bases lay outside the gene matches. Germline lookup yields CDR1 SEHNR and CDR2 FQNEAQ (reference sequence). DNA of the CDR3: TGTGCCAGCAGCTTCCGAAGAGCGGGAGCTAGCACAGATACGCAGTATTTT. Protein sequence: CASSFRRAGASTDTQYF.

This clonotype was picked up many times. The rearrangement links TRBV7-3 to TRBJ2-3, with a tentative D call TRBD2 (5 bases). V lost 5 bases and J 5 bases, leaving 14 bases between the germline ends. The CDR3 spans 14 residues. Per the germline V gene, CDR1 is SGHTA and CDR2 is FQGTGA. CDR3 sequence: CASSAEGAVDTQYF. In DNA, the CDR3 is TGTGCCAGCAGCGCCGAGGGCGCCGTAGATACGCAGTATTTT.

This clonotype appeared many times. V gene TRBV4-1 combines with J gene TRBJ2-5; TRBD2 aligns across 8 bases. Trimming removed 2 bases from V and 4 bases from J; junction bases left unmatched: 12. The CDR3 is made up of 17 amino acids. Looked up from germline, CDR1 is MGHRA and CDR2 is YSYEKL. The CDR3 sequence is CASSQRGVGLVLETQYF. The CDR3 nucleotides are TGCGCCAGCAGCCAAAGGGGTGTGGGACTAGTCCTAGAGACCCAGTACTTC.

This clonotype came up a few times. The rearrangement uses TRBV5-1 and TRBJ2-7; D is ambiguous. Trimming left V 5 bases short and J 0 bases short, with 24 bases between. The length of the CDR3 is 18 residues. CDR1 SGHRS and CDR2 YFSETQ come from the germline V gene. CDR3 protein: CASRTRLGDGPSSYEQYF. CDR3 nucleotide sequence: TGCGCCAGCAGAACCCGCCTCGGCGATGGGCCGAGCTCCTACGAGCAGTACTTC. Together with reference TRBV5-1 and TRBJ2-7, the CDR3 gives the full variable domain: KAGVTQTPRYLIKTRGQQVTLSCSPISGHRSVSWYQQTPGQGLQFLFEYFSETQRNKGNFPGRFSGRQFSNSRSEMNVSTLELGDSALYLCASRTRLGDGPSSYEQYFGPGTRLTVT.

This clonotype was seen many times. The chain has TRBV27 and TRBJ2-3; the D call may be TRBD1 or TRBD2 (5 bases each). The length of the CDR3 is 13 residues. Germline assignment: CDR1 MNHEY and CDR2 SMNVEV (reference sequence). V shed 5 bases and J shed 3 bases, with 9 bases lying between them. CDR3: CASSPGRTDTQYF. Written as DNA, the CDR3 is TGTGCCAGCAGTCCGGGGCGGACAGATACGCAGTATTTT.